This T cell receptor beta chain came from a study of PD-L1 blockade in urothelial cancer. V lost 3 bases, J lost 0 bases, and 7 bases stayed unmatched. Looked up from germline, CDR1 is MDHEN and CDR2 is SYDVKM. The CDR3 spans 17 residues. Generated by immunoSEQ multiplex PCR, the TCRdb table keeps only in-frame clones and is missing some. The repertoire holds some 100,000 clones, with approximately 90% as singletons. This chain uses TRBV28 with TRBJ2-3; 9 positions agree with TRBD2. The starting material was PBMCs, obtained around atezolizumab (anti-PD-L1) treatment. The clonotype originates from a woman of 80 years or more with urothelial cancer. The CDR3 loop is CASSLTSGTPSTDTQYF. The CDR3 DNA follows: TGTGCCAGCAGTTTGACTAGCGGTACTCCTAGCACAGATACGCAGTATTTT.